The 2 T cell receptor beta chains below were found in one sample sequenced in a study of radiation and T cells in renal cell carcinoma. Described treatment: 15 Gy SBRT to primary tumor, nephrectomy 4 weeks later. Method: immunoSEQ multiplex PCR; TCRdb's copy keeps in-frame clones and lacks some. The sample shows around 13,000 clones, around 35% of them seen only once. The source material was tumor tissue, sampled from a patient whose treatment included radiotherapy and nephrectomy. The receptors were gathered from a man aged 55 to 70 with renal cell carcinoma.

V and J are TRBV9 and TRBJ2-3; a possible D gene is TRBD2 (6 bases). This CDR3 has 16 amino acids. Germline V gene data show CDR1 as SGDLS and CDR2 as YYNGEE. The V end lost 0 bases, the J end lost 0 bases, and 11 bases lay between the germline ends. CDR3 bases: TGTGCCAGCAGCGTAGGACGGGAGCCGAGCACAGATACGCAGTATTTT. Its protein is CASSVGREPSTDTQYF.

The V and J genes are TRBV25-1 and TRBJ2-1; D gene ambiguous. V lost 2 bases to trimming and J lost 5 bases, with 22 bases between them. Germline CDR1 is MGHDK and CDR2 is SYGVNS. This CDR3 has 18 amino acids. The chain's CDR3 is CASSEVWTGSRDHNEQFF. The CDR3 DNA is TGTGCCAGCAGTGAAGTATGGACCGGGTCACGAGATCACAATGAGCAGTTCTTC.